The TCR beta chain described here comes from a study of cytomegalovirus exposure and HLA in healthy donors. The PCR had 60 Vbeta and 13 Jbeta primers. The table came from immunoSEQ multiplex PCR; TCRdb's copy has only in-frame clones and leaves some out. The sample table sets out some 60,000 clones. Remarks on this clone: Its antigen is as yet unknown.

Whole-study results and caveats: Sequencing depth roughly uniform across donors was assumed in presence/absence analyses. In an earlier analysis, most TCR beta V segments were productive about 87% or about 30% of the time. In a later analysis, a missense DCLRE1C variant was linked to TCR beta V- and J-gene trimming. Reports state that TCR beta sequences accurately predicted most subjects' HLA-A and HLA-B alleles.

There are 16 residues in the CDR3. The TCR originated in a male donor in good health and CMV-seronegative. Sequencing was carried out using PBMCs. The chain is built from TRBV21-1 and TRBJ1-2; the table's D call, TRBD1, was not checked against the DNA. TRBV21-1 has pseudogene status. For the CDR3, the DNA is TGTGCCAGCAGCAATTATGGGGGACAGGGGGCCTATGGCTACACCTTC. Translated, it gives CASSNYGGQGAYGYTF.